These T cell receptor beta chains were read from a single sample in a study of shared clonotypes between healthy human individuals. Assay: immunoSEQ multiplex PCR; the TCRdb copy retains only in-frame clones and omits some. The sample contains about 2.2 million clones, roughly 93% of which appear only once. Sequencing was performed on naive CD8+ T cells from PBMCs. These receptors all stem from a man in his late teens or twenties in good health. Some clones in this sample may be carry-over from other donors' samples. The CDR3 runs from the conserved cysteine through the conserved F or W.

cdr3_aa: CASSPRWTSGDTDTQYF; v_call: TRBV11-2; j_call: TRBJ2-3
cdr3_aa: CAISESKGAVYGYTF; v_call: TRBV10-3; j_call: TRBJ1-2
cdr3_aa: CASSRLESTYEQFF; v_call: TRBV6-1; j_call: TRBJ2-1
cdr3_aa: CSAGTVFQFF; v_call: TRBV20-1; j_call: TRBJ2-1
cdr3_aa: CSTRDRALNYGYTF; v_call: TRBV29-1; j_call: TRBJ1-2
cdr3_aa: CAISELGRLEGTSGNTIYF; v_call: TRBV10-3; j_call: TRBJ1-3
cdr3_aa: CASYQREGMNEQFF; v_call: TRBV5-1; j_call: TRBJ2-1
cdr3_aa: CASNLSQVYSNQPQHF; v_call: TRBV27; j_call: TRBJ1-5
cdr3_aa: CASSEAGQAYGYTF; v_call: TRBV11-2; j_call: TRBJ1-2
cdr3_aa: CASSYSLGGPYNEQFF; v_call: TRBV6-5; j_call: TRBJ2-1
cdr3_aa: CASSLGRGQNNEQFF; v_call: TRBV13; j_call: TRBJ2-1
cdr3_aa: CASTPLPGLASYEQYF; v_call: TRBV27; j_call: TRBJ2-7
cdr3_aa: CASTSGRGGTDTQYF; v_call: TRBV27; j_call: TRBJ2-3
cdr3_aa: CASSYPRQGDNTGELFF; v_call: TRBV7-3; j_call: TRBJ2-2
cdr3_aa: CASSLGRFEGRADTQYF; v_call: TRBV12-1; j_call: TRBJ2-3
cdr3_aa: CASSGFGAVYGYTF; v_call: TRBV9; j_call: TRBJ1-2
cdr3_aa: CATSKGLSYEQYF; v_call: TRBV15; j_call: TRBJ2-7
cdr3_aa: CASSLAVGQGDTEAFF; v_call: TRBV5-8; j_call: TRBJ1-1
cdr3_aa: CASSLGASRSSYEQYF; v_call: TRBV11-2; j_call: TRBJ2-7
cdr3_aa: CASKTGYQPQHF; v_call: TRBV27; j_call: TRBJ1-5
cdr3_aa: CAISETIKQGNYGYTF; v_call: TRBV10-3; j_call: TRBJ1-2
cdr3_aa: CASSRSSSSYNEQFF; v_call: TRBV7-3; j_call: TRBJ2-1
cdr3_aa: CASSIGVLNTEAFF; v_call: TRBV19; j_call: TRBJ1-1
cdr3_aa: CASSALQEAFF; v_call: TRBV7-9; j_call: TRBJ1-1
cdr3_aa: CASSTTGSNEKLFF; v_call: TRBV27; j_call: TRBJ1-4
cdr3_aa: CATREGNTEAFF; v_call: TRBV19; j_call: TRBJ1-1
cdr3_aa: CASSEVDRQNYGYTF; v_call: TRBV2; j_call: TRBJ1-2
cdr3_aa: CASMVTSAPSSYNEQFF; v_call: TRBV2; j_call: TRBJ2-1
cdr3_aa: CASSQDPGGTEQFF; v_call: TRBV4-3; j_call: TRBJ2-1
cdr3_aa: CASSLYMGRTTYEQYF; v_call: TRBV5-4; j_call: TRBJ2-7
cdr3_aa: CASSWGPGGATEAFF; v_call: TRBV28; j_call: TRBJ1-1
cdr3_aa: CASSPWTSGRVYEQYF; v_call: TRBV14; j_call: TRBJ2-7
cdr3_aa: CASSLGPNLAGVGNEQFF; v_call: TRBV7-2; j_call: TRBJ2-1
cdr3_aa: CASSLPLNTEAFF; v_call: TRBV7-9; j_call: TRBJ1-1
cdr3_aa: CASSLAALAGNWAYNEQFF; v_call: TRBV5-1; j_call: TRBJ2-1
cdr3_aa: CASSAVHPPRPDYGYTF; v_call: TRBV2; j_call: TRBJ1-2
cdr3_aa: CASRPGGEDTEAFF; v_call: TRBV6-5; j_call: TRBJ1-1
cdr3_aa: CASSYQGGIYGYTF; v_call: TRBV27; j_call: TRBJ1-2
cdr3_aa: CASSQDGSGRSTTEAFF; v_call: TRBV4-1; j_call: TRBJ1-1
cdr3_aa: CATSRDRGTNNEQFF; v_call: TRBV15; j_call: TRBJ2-1
cdr3_aa: CASSVVGTGEMGNTEAFF; v_call: TRBV9; j_call: TRBJ1-1
cdr3_aa: CASSQGTGSNEKLFF; v_call: TRBV4-3; j_call: TRBJ1-4
cdr3_aa: CASSLAGFTDTQYF; v_call: TRBV5-1; j_call: TRBJ2-3
cdr3_aa: CASLSDGIQYF; v_call: TRBV6-6; j_call: TRBJ2-4